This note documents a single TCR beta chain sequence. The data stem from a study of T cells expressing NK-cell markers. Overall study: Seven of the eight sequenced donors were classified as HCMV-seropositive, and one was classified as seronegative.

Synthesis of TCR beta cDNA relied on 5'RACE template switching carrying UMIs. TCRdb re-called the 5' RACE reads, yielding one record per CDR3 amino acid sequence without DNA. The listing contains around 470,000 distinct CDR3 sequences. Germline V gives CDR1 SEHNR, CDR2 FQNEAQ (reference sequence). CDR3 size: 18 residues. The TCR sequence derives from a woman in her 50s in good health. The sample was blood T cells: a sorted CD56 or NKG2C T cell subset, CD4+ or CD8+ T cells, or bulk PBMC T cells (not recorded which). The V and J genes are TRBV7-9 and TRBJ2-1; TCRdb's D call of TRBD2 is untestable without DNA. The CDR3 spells CASSSPSGREGWYNEQFF.